Below, one TCR beta chain is given with its context. These data belong to a study of blood T cell repertoires in COVID-19. In the original workflow: Reference gene primers were amplified, and this amplification served to estimate nucleated cell counts. Profiling relied on immunoSEQ multiplex PCR, and the TCRdb table lists in-frame clones only, not all of them. From that table come the V and J calls and clone size; the DNA was used to work out D and trimming. The data hold about 400,000 clones, with less than 90% observed a single time. Recruits, aged about 18 to 95 years, lived in 20 to 30 US areas. Cohorts were assigned according to the clinical history that participants reported. Sequenced material: PBMCs or T cells enriched from blood (not recorded which). The TCR comes from a young woman who had recovered from COVID-19.

The CDR3 DNA reads TGTGCCAGCAGGGGGGGACAGGATGGCCCGAGCTCCTATAATTCACCCCTCCACTTT. Protein product: CASRGGQDGPSSYNSPLHF. The chain employs TRBV5-8 and TRBJ1-6; the match to TRBD1 covers 8 bases. The CDR3 is 19 residues long. V lost 5 bases to trimming and J lost 0 bases; unmatched junction nucleotides: 13. CDR1 is SGHTS, CDR2 YDEGEE, per germline.